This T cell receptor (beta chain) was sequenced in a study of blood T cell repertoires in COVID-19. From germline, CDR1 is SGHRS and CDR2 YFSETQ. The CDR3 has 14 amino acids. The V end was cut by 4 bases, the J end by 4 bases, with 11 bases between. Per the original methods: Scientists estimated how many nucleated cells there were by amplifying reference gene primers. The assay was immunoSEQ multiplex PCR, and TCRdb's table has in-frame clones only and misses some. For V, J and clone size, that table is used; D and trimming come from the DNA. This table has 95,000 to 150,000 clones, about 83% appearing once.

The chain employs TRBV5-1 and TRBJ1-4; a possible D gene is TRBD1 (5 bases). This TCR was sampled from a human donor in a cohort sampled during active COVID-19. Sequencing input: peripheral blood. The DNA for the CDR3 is TGCGCCAGCAGCATTCGTCAGGGTAATGAAAAACTGTTTTTT. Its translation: CASSIRQGNEKLFF.